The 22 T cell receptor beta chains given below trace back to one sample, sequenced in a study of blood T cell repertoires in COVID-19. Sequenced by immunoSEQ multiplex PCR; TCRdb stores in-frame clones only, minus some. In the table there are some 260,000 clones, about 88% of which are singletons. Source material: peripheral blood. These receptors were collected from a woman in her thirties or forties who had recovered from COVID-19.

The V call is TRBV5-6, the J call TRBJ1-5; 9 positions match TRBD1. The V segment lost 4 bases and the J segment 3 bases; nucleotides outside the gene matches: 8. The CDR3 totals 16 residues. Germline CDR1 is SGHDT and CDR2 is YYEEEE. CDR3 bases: TGTGCCAGCAGCCTAGGGACAGGGTTCGACAATCAGCCCCAGCATTTT. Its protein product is CASSLGTGFDNQPQHF.

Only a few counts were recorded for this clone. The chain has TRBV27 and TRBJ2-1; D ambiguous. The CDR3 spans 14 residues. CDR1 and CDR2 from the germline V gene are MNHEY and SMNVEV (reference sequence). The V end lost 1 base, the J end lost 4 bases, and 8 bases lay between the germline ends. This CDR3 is CASSLLGRYNEQFF. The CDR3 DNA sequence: TGTGCCAGCAGTTTATTGGGCAGATACAATGAGCAGTTCTTC.

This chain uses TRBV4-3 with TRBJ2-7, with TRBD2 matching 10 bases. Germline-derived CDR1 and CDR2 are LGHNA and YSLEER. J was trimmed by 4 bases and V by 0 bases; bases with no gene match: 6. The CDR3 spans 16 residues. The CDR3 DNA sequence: TGCGCCAGCAGCCAAGATTCTAGCGGGAGATGGTACGAGCAGTACTTC. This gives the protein CASSQDSSGRWYEQYF.

CDR3 bases: TGTGCCAGCAGCGAGAAAAAACAGGGGCCAGCTAACTATGGCTACACCTTC. Its protein product is CASSEKKQGPANYGYTF. The chain uses TRBV7-2 and TRBJ1-2; TRBD1 agrees at 7 bases. This CDR3 has 17 residues. After removal of 5 bases from V and 0 bases from J, the junction contained 12 bases not matched to a gene. Germline CDR1 reads SGHTA; CDR2 reads FQGNSA.

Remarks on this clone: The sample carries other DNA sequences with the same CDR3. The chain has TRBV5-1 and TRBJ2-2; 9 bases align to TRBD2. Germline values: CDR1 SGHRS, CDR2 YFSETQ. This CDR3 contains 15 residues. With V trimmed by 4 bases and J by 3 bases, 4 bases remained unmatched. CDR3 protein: CASSLGLAYTGELFF. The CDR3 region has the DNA TGCGCCAGCAGCCTGGGACTAGCCTACACCGGGGAGCTGTTTTTT. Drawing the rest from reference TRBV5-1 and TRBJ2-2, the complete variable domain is KAGVTQTPRYLIKTRGQQVTLSCSPISGHRSVSWYQQTPGQGLQFLFEYFSETQRNKGNFPGRFSGRQFSNSRSEMNVSTLELGDSALYLCASSLGLAYTGELFFGEGSRLTVL.

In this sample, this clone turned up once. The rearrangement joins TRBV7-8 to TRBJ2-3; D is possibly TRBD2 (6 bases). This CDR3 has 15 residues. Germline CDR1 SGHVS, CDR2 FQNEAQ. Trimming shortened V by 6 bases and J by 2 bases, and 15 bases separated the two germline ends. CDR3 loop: CASRRLLADTDTQYF. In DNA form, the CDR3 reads TGTGCCAGCAGGAGATTGTTAGCGGACACAGATACGCAGTATTTT. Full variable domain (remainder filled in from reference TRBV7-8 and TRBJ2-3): GAGVSQSPRYKVAKRGQDVALRCDPISGHVSLFWYQQALGQGPEFLTYFQNEAQLDKSGLPSDRFFAERPEGSVSTLKIQRTQQEDSAVYLCASRRLLADTDTQYFGPGTRLTVL.

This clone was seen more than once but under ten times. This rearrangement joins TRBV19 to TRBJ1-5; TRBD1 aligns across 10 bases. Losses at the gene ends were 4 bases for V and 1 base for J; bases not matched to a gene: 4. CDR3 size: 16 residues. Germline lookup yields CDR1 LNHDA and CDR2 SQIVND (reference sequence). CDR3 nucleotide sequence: TGTGCCAGTAGTACGCGGACAGGGGGGAGCAATCAGCCCCAGCATTTT. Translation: CASSTRTGGSNQPQHF.

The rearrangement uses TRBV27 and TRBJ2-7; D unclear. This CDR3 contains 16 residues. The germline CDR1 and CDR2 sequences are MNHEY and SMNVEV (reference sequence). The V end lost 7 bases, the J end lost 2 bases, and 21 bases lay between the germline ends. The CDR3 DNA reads TGTGCCAGCACCCCTTTGAAGAGTTCTTCCCCCTACGAGCAGTACTTC. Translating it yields CASTPLKSSSPYEQYF.

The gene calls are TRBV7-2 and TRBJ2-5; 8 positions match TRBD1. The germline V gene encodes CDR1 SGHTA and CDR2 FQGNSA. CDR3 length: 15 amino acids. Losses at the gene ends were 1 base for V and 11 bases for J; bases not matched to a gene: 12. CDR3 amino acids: CASSLVGQGARVQYF. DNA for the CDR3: TGTGCCAGCAGCTTAGTTGGGCAGGGGGCGCGGGTGCAGTACTTC. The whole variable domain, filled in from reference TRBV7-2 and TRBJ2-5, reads GAGVSQSPSNKVTEKGKDVELRCDPISGHTALYWYRQSLGQGLEFLIYFQGNSAPDKSGLPSDRFSAERTGGSVSTLTIQRTQQEDSAVYLCASSLVGQGARVQYFGPGTRLLVL.

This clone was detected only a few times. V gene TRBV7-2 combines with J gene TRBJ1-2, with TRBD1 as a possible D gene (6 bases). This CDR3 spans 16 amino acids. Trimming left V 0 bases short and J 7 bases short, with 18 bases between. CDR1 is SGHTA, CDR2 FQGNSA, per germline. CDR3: CASSLAPGSQQGGYTF. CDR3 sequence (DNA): TGTGCCAGCAGCTTAGCGCCTGGCAGCCAACAGGGTGGCTACACCTTC.

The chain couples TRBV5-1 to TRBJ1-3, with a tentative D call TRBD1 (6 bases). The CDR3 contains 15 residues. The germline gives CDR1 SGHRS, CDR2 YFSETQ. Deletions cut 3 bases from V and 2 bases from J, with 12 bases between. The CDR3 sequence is CASSSHGQTGNTIYF. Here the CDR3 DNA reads TGCGCCAGCAGCTCCCATGGACAGACTGGAAACACCATATATTTT.

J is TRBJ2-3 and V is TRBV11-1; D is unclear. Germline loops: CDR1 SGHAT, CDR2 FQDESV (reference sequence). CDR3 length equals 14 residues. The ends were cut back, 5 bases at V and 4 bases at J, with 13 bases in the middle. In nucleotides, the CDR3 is TGTGCCAGCAGCCCCCAGAGGAGTTCAGATACGCAGTATTTT. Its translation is CASSPQRSSDTQYF.

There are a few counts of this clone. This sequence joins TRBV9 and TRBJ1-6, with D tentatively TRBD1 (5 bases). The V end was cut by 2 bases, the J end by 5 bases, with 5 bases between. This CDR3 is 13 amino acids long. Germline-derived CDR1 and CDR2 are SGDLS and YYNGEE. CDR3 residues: CASSVRDNSPLHF. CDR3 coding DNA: TGTGCCAGCAGCGTCAGGGATAATTCACCCCTCCACTTT.

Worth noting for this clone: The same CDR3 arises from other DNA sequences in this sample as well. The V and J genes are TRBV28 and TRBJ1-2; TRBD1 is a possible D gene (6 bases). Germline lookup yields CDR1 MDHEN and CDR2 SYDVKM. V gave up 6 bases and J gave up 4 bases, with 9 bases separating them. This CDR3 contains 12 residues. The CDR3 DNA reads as TGTGCCAGCAGCCTGACAGGCTATGGCTACACCTTC. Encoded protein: CASSLTGYGYTF.

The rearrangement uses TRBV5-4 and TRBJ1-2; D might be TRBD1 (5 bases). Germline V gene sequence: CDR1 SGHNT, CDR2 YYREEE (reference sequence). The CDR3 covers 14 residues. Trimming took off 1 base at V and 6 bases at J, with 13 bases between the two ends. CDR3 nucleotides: TGTGCCAGCAGCTTGTGGCAGGGATGGGATGGCTACACCTTC. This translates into CASSLWQGWDGYTF. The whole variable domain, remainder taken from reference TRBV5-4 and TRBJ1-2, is ETGVTQSPTHLIKTRGQQVTLRCSSQSGHNTVSWYQQALGQGPQFIFQYYREEENGRGNFPPRFSGLQFPNYSSELNVNALELDDSALYLCASSLWQGWDGYTFGSGTRLTVV.

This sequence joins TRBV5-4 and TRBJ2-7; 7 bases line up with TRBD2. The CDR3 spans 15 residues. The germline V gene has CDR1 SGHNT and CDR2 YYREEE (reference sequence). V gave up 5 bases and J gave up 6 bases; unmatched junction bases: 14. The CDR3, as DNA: TGTGCCAGCAGGTTTGGGGGGTCGACTAGCCGCGAGCAGTACTTC. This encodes CASRFGGSTSREQYF.

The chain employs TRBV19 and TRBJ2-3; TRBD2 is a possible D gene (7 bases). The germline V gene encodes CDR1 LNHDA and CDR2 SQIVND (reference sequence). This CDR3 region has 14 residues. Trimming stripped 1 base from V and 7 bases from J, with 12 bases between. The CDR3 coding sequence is TGTGCCAGTAGTATAGCGGGGGGCACTTATACGCAGTATTTT. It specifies CASSIAGGTYTQYF.

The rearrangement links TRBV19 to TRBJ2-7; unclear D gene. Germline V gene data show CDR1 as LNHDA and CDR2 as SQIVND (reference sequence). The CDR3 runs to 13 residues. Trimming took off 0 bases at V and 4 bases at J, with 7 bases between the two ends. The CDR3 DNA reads TGTGCCAGTAGTATAGACCTAACTTACGAGCAGTACTTC. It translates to CASSIDLTYEQYF.

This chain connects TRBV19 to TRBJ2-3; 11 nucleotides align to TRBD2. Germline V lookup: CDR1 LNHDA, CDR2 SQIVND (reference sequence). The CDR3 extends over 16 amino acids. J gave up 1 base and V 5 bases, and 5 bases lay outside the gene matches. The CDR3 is CASSPRLAGRTDTQYF. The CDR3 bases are TGTGCCAGTAGTCCACGACTAGCGGGACGCACAGATACGCAGTATTTT. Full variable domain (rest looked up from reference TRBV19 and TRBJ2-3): DGGITQSPKYLFRKEGQNVTLSCEQNLNHDAMYWYRQDPGQGLRLIYYSQIVNDFQKGDIAEGYSVSREKKESFPLTVTSAQKNPTAFYLCASSPRLAGRTDTQYFGPGTRLTVL.

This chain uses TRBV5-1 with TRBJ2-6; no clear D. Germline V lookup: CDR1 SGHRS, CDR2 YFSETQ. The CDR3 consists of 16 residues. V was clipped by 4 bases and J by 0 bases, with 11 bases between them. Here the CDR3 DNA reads TGCGCCAGCAGCGTATTCATCAGCTCTGGGGCCAACGTCCTGACTTTC. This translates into CASSVFISSGANVLTF.

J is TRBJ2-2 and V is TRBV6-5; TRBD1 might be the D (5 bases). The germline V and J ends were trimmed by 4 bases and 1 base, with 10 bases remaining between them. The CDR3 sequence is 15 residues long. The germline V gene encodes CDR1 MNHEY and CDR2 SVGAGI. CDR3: CASSFTGLNTGELFF. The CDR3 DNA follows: TGTGCCAGCAGTTTTACAGGATTGAACACCGGGGAGCTGTTTTTT.

CDR3 DNA sequence: TGTGCCAGCAGCCCCACCACACTGGGACAGGAGAACCTAGGGGAGACCCAGTACTTC. Its translation is CASSPTTLGQENLGETQYF. V gene TRBV7-8 combines with J gene TRBJ2-5, with 8 bases aligning to TRBD1. Germline CDR1 is SGHVS and CDR2 is FQNEAQ. The V and J ends lost 5 bases and 5 bases, in that order; junction bases with no gene match: 22. CDR3 length equals 19 residues.